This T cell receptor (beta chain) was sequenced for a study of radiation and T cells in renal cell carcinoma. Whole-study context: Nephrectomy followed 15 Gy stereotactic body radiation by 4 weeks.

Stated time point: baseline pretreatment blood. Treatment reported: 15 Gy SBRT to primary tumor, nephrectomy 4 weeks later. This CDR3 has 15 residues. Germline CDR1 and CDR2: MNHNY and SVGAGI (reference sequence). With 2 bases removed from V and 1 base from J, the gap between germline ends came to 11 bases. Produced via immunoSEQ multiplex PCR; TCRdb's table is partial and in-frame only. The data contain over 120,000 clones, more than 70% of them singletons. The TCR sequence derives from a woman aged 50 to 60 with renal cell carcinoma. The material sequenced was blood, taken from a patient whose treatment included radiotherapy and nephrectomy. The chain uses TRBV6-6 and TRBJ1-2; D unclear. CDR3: CASSYVASLNYGYTF. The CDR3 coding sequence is TGTGCCAGCAGTTACGTCGCCAGCCTTAACTATGGCTACACCTTC.